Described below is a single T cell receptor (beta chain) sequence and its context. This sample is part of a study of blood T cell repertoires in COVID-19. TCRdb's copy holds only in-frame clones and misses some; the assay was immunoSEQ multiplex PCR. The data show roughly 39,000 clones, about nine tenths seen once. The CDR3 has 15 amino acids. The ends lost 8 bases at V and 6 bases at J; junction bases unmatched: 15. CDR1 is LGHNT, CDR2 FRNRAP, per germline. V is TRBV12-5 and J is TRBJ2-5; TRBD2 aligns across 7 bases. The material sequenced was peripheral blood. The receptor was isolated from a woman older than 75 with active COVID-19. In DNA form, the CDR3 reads TGTGCTAGTTCCACTGGTCGCGGGGGAGGTCAGACCCAGTACTTC. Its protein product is CASSTGRGGGQTQYF. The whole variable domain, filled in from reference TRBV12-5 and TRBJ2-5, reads DARVTQTPRHKVTEMGQEVTMRCQPILGHNTVFWYRQTMMQGLELLAYFRNRAPLDDSGMPKDRFSAEMPDATLATLKIQPSEPRDSAVYFCASSTGRGGGQTQYFGPGTRLLVL.